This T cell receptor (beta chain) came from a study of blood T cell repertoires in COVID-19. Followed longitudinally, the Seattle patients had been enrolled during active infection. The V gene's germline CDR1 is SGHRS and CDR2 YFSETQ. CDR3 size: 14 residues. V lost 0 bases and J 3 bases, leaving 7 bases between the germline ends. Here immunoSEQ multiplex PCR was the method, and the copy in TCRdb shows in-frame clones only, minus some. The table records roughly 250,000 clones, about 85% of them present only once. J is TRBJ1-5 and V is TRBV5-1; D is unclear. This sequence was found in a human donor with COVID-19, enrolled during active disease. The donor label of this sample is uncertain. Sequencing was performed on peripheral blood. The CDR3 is CASSLGQANQPQHF. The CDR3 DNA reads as TGCGCCAGCAGCTTGGGGCAGGCCAATCAGCCCCAGCATTTT.